This T cell receptor (beta chain) originates from a study of T cell responses to AZD1222 COVID-19 vaccine. Study at large: Second-dose schedules of about 4 or about 12 weeks were combined.

General study findings and limits: Females made up more of the donors, who were largely white British, and clonal diversity may have come out too low. The study identified only five or six AZD1222 recipients as seropositive at baseline.

J gave up 3 bases and V 4 bases, and 0 bases lay outside the gene matches. The length of the CDR3 is 13 residues. Germline values: CDR1 SQVTM, CDR2 ANQGSEA. Comment on this clone: Its specificity is not known.

Repertoires were generated with immunoSEQ multiplex PCR, while TCRdb's copy carries only in-frame clones and drops some. The sample records 99,000 or so clones, about 88% being singletons. The material was peripheral blood, obtained on day 0 of AZD1222 vaccination. The receptor comes from an adult in good health. The chain is built from TRBV29-1 and TRBJ2-2, with 9 bases that match TRBD1. The CDR3 is CSVGDRDTGELFF. For the CDR3, the DNA is TGCAGCGTTGGGGACAGGGACACCGGGGAGCTGTTTTTT.